These 21 T cell receptor beta chains originate from one sample sequenced in a study of blood T cell repertoires in COVID-19. Data came from immunoSEQ multiplex PCR; TCRdb stores just in-frame clones and leaves some out. Here the sample spans some 190,000 clones, roughly 90% being singletons. Sample: peripheral blood. The receptor source for this set is a man aged 18-30 years with active or convalescent COVID-19.

This sequence joins TRBV11-2 and TRBJ2-1; D remains ambiguous. Trimming left V 2 bases short and J 0 bases short, with 14 bases between. The CDR3 is made up of 17 amino acids. Per germline, CDR1 SGHAT and CDR2 FQNNGV. The CDR3 DNA sequence: TGTGCCAGCAGCTTAAATTCTCAATTGAGCTCCTACAATGAGCAGTTCTTC. It encodes CASSLNSQLSSYNEQFF.

As DNA, the CDR3 is TGCGCCAGCAGGGACACCGGGACATTAGATACGCAGTATTTT. It yields the protein CASRDTGTLDTQYF. V is TRBV10-2 and J is TRBJ2-3; perhaps TRBD1 as D (6 bases). Germline V lookup: CDR1 WSHSY, CDR2 SAAADI. Between the trimmed V and J ends, which lost 6 bases and 5 bases, there was a span of 15 bases. The length of the CDR3 is 14 residues.

The rearrangement joins TRBV5-6 to TRBJ1-6; 8 positions agree with TRBD1. CDR1 is SGHDT and CDR2 is YYEEEE in the germline V gene. The CDR3 is 16 amino acids. V gave up 0 bases and J gave up 7 bases; unmatched junction bases: 6. CDR3 protein: CASSLAVTGGNSPLHF. CDR3 sequence (DNA): TGTGCCAGCAGCTTGGCCGTTACAGGGGGAAATTCACCCCTCCACTTT. The full variable domain, with the rest looked up from reference TRBV5-6 and TRBJ1-6, is DAGVTQSPTHLIKTRGQQVTLRCSPKSGHDTVSWYQQALGQGPQFIFQYYEEEERQRGNFPDRFSGHQFPNYSSELNVNALLLGDSALYLCASSLAVTGGNSPLHFGNGTRLTVT.

This clone showed up just once. This rearrangement joins TRBV11-2 to TRBJ2-7; TRBD1 is a possible D gene (6 bases). In germline, CDR1 is SGHAT, CDR2 FQNNGV. Trimming pared 6 bases from V and 0 bases from J, leaving 9 bases between. The CDR3 consists of 13 residues. CDR3 sequence reads: CASRPGVSYEQYF. Here the CDR3 DNA reads TGTGCCAGCAGGCCAGGGGTCTCCTACGAGCAGTACTTC.

The rearrangement uses TRBV9 and TRBJ1-2; no reliable D call. V gave up 4 bases and J gave up 4 bases, with 8 bases separating them. The CDR3 is made up of 12 amino acids. The germline V gene has CDR1 SGDLS and CDR2 YYNGEE. DNA of the CDR3: TGTGCCAGCAGCTCGACAAGCTATGGCTACACCTTC. Its translation: CASSSTSYGYTF.

This clone was observed a single time. The chain recombines TRBV5-4 with TRBJ2-7, with 8 bases fitting TRBD1. The germline V gene encodes CDR1 SGHNT and CDR2 YYREEE (reference sequence). The CDR3 sequence is 15 residues long. The V and J ends lost 2 bases and 5 bases, in that order; junction bases with no gene match: 9. The CDR3 loop reads CASSLGTGHVDEQYF. In DNA form, the CDR3 reads TGTGCCAGCAGCTTAGGGACAGGTCATGTTGACGAGCAGTACTTC.

This chain uses TRBV3-1 (or the pseudogene TRBV3-2) with TRBJ1-1, with 7 positions matching TRBD1. The CDR3 consists of 14 residues. V shed 6 bases and J 0 bases; nucleotides not matched to a gene: 4. Per germline, CDR1 LGHDT and CDR2 YNNKEL (reference sequence). CDR3 nucleotides: TGTGCCAGCAGTCCCGGGACAGTGAACACTGAAGCTTTCTTT. Protein: CASSPGTVNTEAFF.

J is TRBJ2-5 and V is TRBV5-6; the D gene is possibly TRBD2 (5 bases). Germline lookup yields CDR1 SGHDT and CDR2 YYEEEE. The V and J ends lost 4 bases and 7 bases respectively, with 14 bases between them. The CDR3 runs to 13 residues. The CDR3 sequence is CASSTAGVGTQYF. The DNA of the CDR3 is TGTGCCAGCAGCACCGCCGGGGTAGGGACCCAGTACTTC.

The chain couples TRBV29-1 to TRBJ1-1; the D gene is possibly TRBD1 (6 bases). V gave up 6 bases and J gave up 1 base, with 21 bases separating them. The CDR3 sequence is 16 residues long. The germline CDR1 and CDR2 sequences are SQVTM and ANQGSEA. The CDR3 DNA is TGCAGCGTAGAGGGGGTGGAAGGATTATCGAACACTGAAGCTTTCTTT. The encoded protein is CSVEGVEGLSNTEAFF.

About this clone: The same CDR3 arises from other DNA sequences in this sample as well. The rearrangement uses TRBV6-1 and TRBJ2-7; no clear D gene. CDR1 and CDR2 (germline): MNHNS, SASEGT. Trimming removed 3 bases at V and 1 base at J, with 4 bases between. This CDR3 spans 12 amino acids. CDR3 nucleotides: TGTGCCAGCAGTGACAGTTCCTACGAGCAGTACTTC. It encodes CASSDSSYEQYF.

V gene TRBV7-9 combines with J gene TRBJ1-4; 9 positions agree with TRBD1. Germline values: CDR1 SEHNR, CDR2 FQNEAQ (reference sequence). CDR3 length: 14 amino acids. With V trimmed by 3 bases and J by 6 bases, 2 bases remained unmatched. CDR3 region: CASSLGTGHEKLFF. The CDR3 DNA sequence: TGTGCCAGCAGCTTGGGGACAGGGCATGAAAAACTGTTTTTT.

This clone was detected once. J is TRBJ1-2 and V is TRBV12-5, with a tentative D call TRBD1 (6 bases). This CDR3 comprises 15 residues. Trimming left V 1 base short and J 5 bases short, with 14 bases between. Germline V gene sequence: CDR1 LGHNT, CDR2 FRNRAP. The CDR3 DNA follows: TGTGCTAGTGGTTTGGCGGGACAAGGCCGATATGGCTACACCTTC. Residues: CASGLAGQGRYGYTF. Full variable domain (outside the CDR3, taken from reference TRBV12-5 and TRBJ1-2): DARVTQTPRHKVTEMGQEVTMRCQPILGHNTVFWYRQTMMQGLELLAYFRNRAPLDDSGMPKDRFSAEMPDATLATLKIQPSEPRDSAVYFCASGLAGQGRYGYTFGSGTRLTVV.

This clone was seen only a few times. V usage is TRBV11-3 and J usage is TRBJ1-1, with TRBD1 matching 9 bases. CDR1 and CDR2 (germline): SGHNT, YENEEA. The V and J ends lost 4 bases and 1 base, in that order; junction bases with no gene match: 1. This CDR3 has 14 amino acids. The chain's CDR3 is CASSSGQGNTEAFF. CDR3 bases: TGTGCCAGCAGCTCGGGACAGGGGAACACTGAAGCTTTCTTT. Using reference TRBV11-3 and TRBJ1-1 for the parts outside the CDR3, the full variable domain is EAGVVQSPRYKIIEKKQPVAFWCNPISGHNTLYWYLQNLGQGPELLIRYENEEAVDDSQLPKDRFSAERLKGVDSTLKIQPAELGDSAVYLCASSSGQGNTEAFFGQGTRLTVV.

This chain joins TRBV19 and TRBJ2-1, with D tentatively TRBD2 (6 bases). Trimming removed 5 bases at V and 5 bases at J, with 13 bases between. The germline V gene encodes CDR1 LNHDA and CDR2 SQIVND (reference sequence). CDR3 size: 14 residues. This CDR3 is CASSLGLNNNEQFF. CDR3 nucleotides: TGTGCCAGTAGTCTGGGACTCAATAACAATGAGCAGTTCTTC.

The genes are TRBV11-3 and TRBJ2-2; TRBD2 agrees at 11 bases. This CDR3 comprises 17 residues. Germline lookup yields CDR1 SGHNT and CDR2 YENEEA. V lost 2 bases to trimming and J lost 0 bases; unmatched junction nucleotides: 2. CDR3 protein: CASSLLAGGPNTGELFF. The CDR3 nucleotides are TGTGCCAGCAGCTTACTAGCGGGGGGACCGAACACCGGGGAGCTGTTTTTT.

The genes are TRBV18 and TRBJ1-2, with D hard to call. The CDR3 sequence is 15 residues long. Per germline, CDR1 KGHSH and CDR2 LQKENI. The V and J ends lost 3 bases and 3 bases respectively, with 14 bases between them. Written as DNA, the CDR3 is TGTGCCAGCTCACCCGCGGCCGGAGGAGACTATGGCTACACCTTC. It encodes CASSPAAGGDYGYTF.

J is TRBJ2-7 and V is TRBV18; no clear D. The germline CDR1 and CDR2 sequences are KGHSH and LQKENI. Trimming stripped 4 bases from V and 0 bases from J, with 7 bases between. CDR3 length: 13 amino acids. The CDR3 DNA is TGTGCCAGCTCACGGGCCAGCTCCTACGAGCAGTACTTC. This encodes CASSRASSYEQYF. The whole variable domain, remainder taken from reference TRBV18 and TRBJ2-7, is NAGVMQNPRHLVRRRGQEARLRCSPMKGHSHVYWYRQLPEEGLKFMVYLQKENIIDESGMPKERFSAEFPKEGPSILRIQQVVRGDSAAYFCASSRASSYEQYFGPGTRLTVT.

The chain links TRBV5-1 to TRBJ2-1; D is perhaps TRBD1 (6 bases). The CDR3 has 21 residues. Germline V CDR1 and CDR2: SGHRS, YFSETQ. The V end was cut by 4 bases, the J end by 7 bases, with 36 bases between. CDR3 DNA: TGCGCCAGCAGCCCAGGGGCCTTCGCGGGCCGTCGAACAGGCAAGGAAAATGAGCAGTTCTTC. Translating it yields CASSPGAFAGRRTGKENEQFF.

The chain employs TRBV7-9 and TRBJ1-1; no definite D call. V was pared by 6 bases and J by 1 base, with 9 bases between. Germline loops: CDR1 SEHNR, CDR2 FQNEAQ (reference sequence). The CDR3 has 13 residues. The CDR3 spells CASSTTENTEAFF. The CDR3 DNA is TGTGCCAGCAGTACAACAGAGAACACTGAAGCTTTCTTT.

This rearrangement joins TRBV11-2 to TRBJ2-7; 7 nucleotides match TRBD1. CDR1 is SGHAT, CDR2 FQNNGV, per germline. The CDR3 has 17 residues. Unmatched junction bases numbered 13, after V lost 5 bases and J lost 0 bases. The CDR3 nucleotides read TGTGCCAGCAGCACCCACAGGACAGGTTGGGGCTCCTACGAGCAGTACTTC. It yields the protein CASSTHRTGWGSYEQYF.

The V gene is TRBV30, the J gene TRBJ1-6; 7 nucleotides match TRBD1. The V gene's germline CDR1 is GTSNPN and CDR2 SVGIG (reference sequence). V shed 5 bases and J 3 bases; nucleotides not matched to a gene: 13. The CDR3 is 17 amino acids. CDR3 sequence: CAWESSGTVLYNSPLHF. The CDR3, as DNA: TGTGCCTGGGAAAGCTCCGGGACAGTGCTCTATAATTCACCCCTCCACTTT.